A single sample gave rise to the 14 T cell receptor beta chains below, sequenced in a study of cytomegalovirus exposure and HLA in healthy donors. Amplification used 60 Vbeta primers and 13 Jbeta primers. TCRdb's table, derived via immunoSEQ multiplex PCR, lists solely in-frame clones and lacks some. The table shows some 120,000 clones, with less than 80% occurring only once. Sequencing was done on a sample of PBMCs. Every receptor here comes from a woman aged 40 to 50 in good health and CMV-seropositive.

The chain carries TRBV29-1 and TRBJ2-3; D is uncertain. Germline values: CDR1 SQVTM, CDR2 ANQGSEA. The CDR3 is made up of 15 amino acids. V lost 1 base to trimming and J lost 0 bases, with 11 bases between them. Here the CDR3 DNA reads TGCAGCGTTGAAGTGTTCGAGTCCAGCACAGATACGCAGTATTTT. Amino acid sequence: CSVEVFESSTDTQYF.

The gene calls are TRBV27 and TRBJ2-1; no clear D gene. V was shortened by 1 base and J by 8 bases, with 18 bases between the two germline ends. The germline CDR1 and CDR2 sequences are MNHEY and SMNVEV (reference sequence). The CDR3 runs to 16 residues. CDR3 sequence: CASSLFAPTIRDEQFF. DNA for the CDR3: TGTGCCAGCAGTTTATTCGCCCCCACTATCCGAGATGAGCAGTTCTTC.

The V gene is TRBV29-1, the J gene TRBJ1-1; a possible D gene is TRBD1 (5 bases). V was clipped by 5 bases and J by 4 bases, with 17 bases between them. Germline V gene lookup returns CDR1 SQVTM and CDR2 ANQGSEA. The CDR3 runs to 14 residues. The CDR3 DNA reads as TGCAGCGTTAGGAATAGGGGAATGAGCACTGAAGCTTTCTTT. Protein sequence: CSVRNRGMSTEAFF.

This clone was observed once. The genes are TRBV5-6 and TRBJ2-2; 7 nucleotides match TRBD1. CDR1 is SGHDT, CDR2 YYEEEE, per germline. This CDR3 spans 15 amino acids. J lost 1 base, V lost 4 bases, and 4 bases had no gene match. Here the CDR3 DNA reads TGTGCCAGCAGCCTGACAGGGAAGAACACCGGGGAGCTGTTTTTT. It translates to CASSLTGKNTGELFF.

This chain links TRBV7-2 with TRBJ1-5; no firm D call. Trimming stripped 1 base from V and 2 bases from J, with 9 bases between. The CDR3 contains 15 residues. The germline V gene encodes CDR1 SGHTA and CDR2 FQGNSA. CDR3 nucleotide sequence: TGTGCCAGCAGCTTAGAAGGGAGTCGCAATCAGCCCCAGCATTTT. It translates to CASSLEGSRNQPQHF.

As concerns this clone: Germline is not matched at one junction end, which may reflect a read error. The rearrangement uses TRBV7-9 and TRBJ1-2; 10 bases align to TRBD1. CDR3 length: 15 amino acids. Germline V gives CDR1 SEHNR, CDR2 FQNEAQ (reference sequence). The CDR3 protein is CSSSIGTGAQGGYTF. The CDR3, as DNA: TGTTCCAGCAGCATTGGGACAGGGGCACAAGGTGGCTACACCTTC.

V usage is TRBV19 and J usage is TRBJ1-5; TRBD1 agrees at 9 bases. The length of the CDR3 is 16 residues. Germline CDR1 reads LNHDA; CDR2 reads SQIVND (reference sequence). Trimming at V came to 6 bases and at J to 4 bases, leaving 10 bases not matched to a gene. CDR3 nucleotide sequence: TGTGCCAGTAGGCCCGACGGGACAGGGAGTAATCAGCCCCAGCATTTT. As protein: CASRPDGTGSNQPQHF.

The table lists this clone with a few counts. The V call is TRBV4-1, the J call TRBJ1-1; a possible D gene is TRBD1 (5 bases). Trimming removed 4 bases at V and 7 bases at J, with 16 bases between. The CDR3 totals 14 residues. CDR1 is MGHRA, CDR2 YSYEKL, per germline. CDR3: CASSLGTGRIEAFF. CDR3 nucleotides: TGCGCCAGCAGCCTTGGGACGGGGAGGATTGAAGCTTTCTTT.

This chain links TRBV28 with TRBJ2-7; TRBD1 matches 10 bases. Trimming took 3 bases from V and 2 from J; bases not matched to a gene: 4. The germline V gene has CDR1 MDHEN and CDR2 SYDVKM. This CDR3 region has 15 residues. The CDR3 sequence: CASSFSGQGTYEQYF. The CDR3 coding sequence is TGTGCCAGCAGTTTCTCGGGACAGGGGACCTACGAGCAGTACTTC.

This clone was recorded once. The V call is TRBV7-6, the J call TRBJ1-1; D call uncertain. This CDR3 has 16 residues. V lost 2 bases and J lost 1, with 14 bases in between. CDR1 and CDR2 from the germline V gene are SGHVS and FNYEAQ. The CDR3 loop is CASSLYDRFTNTEAFF. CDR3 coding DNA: TGTGCCAGCAGCTTATATGATAGATTTACGAACACTGAAGCTTTCTTT.

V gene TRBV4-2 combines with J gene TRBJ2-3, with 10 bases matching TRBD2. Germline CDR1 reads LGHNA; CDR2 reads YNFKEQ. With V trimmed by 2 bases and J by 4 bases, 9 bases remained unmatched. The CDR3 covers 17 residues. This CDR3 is CASSQRAGGPRPDTQYF. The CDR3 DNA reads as TGTGCCAGCAGCCAACGAGCGGGAGGGCCGAGGCCAGATACGCAGTATTTT.

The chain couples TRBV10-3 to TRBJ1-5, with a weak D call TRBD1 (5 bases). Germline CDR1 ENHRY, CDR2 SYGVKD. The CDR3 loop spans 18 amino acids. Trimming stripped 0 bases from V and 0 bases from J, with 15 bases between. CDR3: CAISESTSGINSNQPQHF. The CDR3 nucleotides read TGTGCCATCAGTGAGTCGACATCAGGGATTAATAGCAATCAGCCCCAGCATTTT.

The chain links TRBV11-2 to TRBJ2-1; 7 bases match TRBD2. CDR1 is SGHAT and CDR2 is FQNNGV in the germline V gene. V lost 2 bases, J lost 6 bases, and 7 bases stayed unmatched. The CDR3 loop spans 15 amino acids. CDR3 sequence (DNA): TGTGCCAGCAGCTTATCGCAGGGACTATTCAATGAGCAGTTCTTC. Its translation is CASSLSQGLFNEQFF.

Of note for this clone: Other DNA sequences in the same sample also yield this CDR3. In DNA form, the CDR3 reads TGTGCCAGCAGCCTCCGACTTAACCAAGAGACCCAGTACTTC. Protein: CASSLRLNQETQYF. This sequence joins TRBV4-2 and TRBJ2-5; no definite D call. The CDR3 spans 14 residues. The germline gives CDR1 LGHNA, CDR2 YNFKEQ. Trimming pared 4 bases from V and 0 bases from J, leaving 9 bases between.